Listed below are T cell receptor beta chains from one sample, sequenced in a study of tumor-infiltrating lymphocytes in primary liver carcinoma. TCRdb reprocessed the multiplex PCR reads with MiXCR, giving one entry per CDR3 protein. The top ten hold about 30% of the sample, which has tens of thousands of distinct CDR3 sequences, roughly 77% seen once. Sequencing input: liver tumor tissue from sampling region 3. The origin of the receptors is a woman in her 30s with primary liver carcinoma and hepatitis B virus infection. Each CDR3 is given with its conserved first and last residue. The D gene is left open where the match is weak. Some rows mark clone size as missing; the rest say once, few, many or name a class of expanded clone.

NA,TRBV30,NA,TRBJ2-7,TGTGCCTGGATCAGGGCGGGGCCCCCCTATGAGCGGTACTTC,CAWIRAGPPYERYF
medium-sized,TRBV4-1,NA,TRBJ2-5,TGCGCCAGCACTAATCCGAGGGAAGAGACCCAGTACTTC,CASTNPREETQYF
NA,TRBV6-5,NA,TRBJ2-6,TGTGCCAGGAGTTTAGACGGGCCTGGGGCCAACGTCCTGACTTTC,CARSLDGPGANVLTF
few,TRBV7-8,NA,TRBJ2-3,TGTGCCAGCAGCTACGGTGTGGGGGTGGGGTCATCAGGCACAGATACGCAGTATTTT,CASSYGVGVGSSGTDTQYF
once,TRBV6-5,NA,TRBJ2-2,TGTGCCAGCAGTTACTCCTCAGGGGTCGGGAGCGACACCGGGGAGCTGTTTTTT,CASSYSSGVGSDTGELFF
NA,TRBV2,NA,TRBJ2-2,TGTGTCAGCAGTGGAGTCAGTCTAAACACCGGGGAGCTGGTTTTT,CVSSGVSLNTGELVF
many,TRBV2,NA,TRBJ2-7,TGTGCCAGCGGAACCCGAGTGACTATGTCCACCTACGAGCAGTACTTC,CASGTRVTMSTYEQYF
NA,TRBV28,NA,TRBJ2-1,TGTGCCGGCAGTTTTTTTAGTGAGCAGTTCTTC,CAGSFFSEQFF
many,TRBV6-5,NA,TRBJ2-1,TGTGCCAGCGGTCCGGGACTCTCTAGGAATGAGCAGTTCTTC,CASGPGLSRNEQFF
NA,TRBV30,NA,TRBJ2-7,TGTGCTCCACCCGCGAGGCATGAGCGGTACTTC,CAPPARHERYF
many,TRBV4-2,TRBD2,TRBJ2-2,TGTGCCAGCGGCCAAGATAGGGAGGGCACGAACACCGGGGAGCTGTTTTTT,CASGQDREGTNTGELFF
NA,TRBV12-3/TRBV12-4,TRBD1,TRBJ2-2,TGTGTCAGGAGTTCCCGACAGGGGAACACCGGGGAGCTGTTTTTT,CVRSSRQGNTGELFF
NA,TRBV11-1,NA,TRBJ2-7,TGTGCAAGCAGCTGGGGCGGGACGAGGACCTACGGGCAGTACTTC,CASSWGGTRTYGQYF
many,TRBV5-1,TRBD2,TRBJ2-3,TGCGCCAGCAGCTTATCGACTAGCGGGACAGATACGCAGTATTTT,CASSLSTSGTDTQYF
NA,TRBV11-3,TRBD2,TRBJ2-1,TGTGCCAGTAGCAGACTAGCGGGGGGGGTGTATGAGCAGTTCTTC,CASSRLAGGVYEQFF
once,TRBV11-3,TRBD2,TRBJ2-1,TGTGACAGCAGCCGACTAGCGGGGTGGGGCTATGAGCAGTTCTTC,CDSSRLAGWGYEQFF
many,TRBV20-1,NA,TRBJ2-5,TGCAGTGCTAGTTCGCATCAAGAGACCCAGTACTTC,CSASSHQETQYF
once,TRBV11-3,TRBD2,TRBJ2-1,TGTGCCAGCAGCTTAGAGGGGACTAGCGGGACTCCAATCTACAATAAGCAGTTCTTC,CASSLEGTSGTPIYNKQFF
few,TRBV20-1,TRBD2,TRBJ2-1,TGCAGTGCTAAAGATAAGACTAGCGGTATTGAGCAGTTCTTC,CSAKDKTSGIEQFF
NA,TRBV6-1,TRBD2,TRBJ2-1,TGCGCCAGCAGTGGGGACTACCCTAGGGGTGAGCACTTCTTC,CASSGDYPRGEHFF
few,TRBV6-2/TRBV6-3,NA,TRBJ2-3,TGTGCCAGCAGTTACTCGGTTCAGGGTGCGGCAGATACGCAGTATTTT,CASSYSVQGAADTQYF
NA,TRBV11-2,NA,TRBJ2-3,TGCGCCAGCAGCTTAGGAGGAGTTACGCAGTATTTT,CASSLGGVTQYF
many,TRBV29-1,NA,TRBJ1-2,TGCAGGGTTGCCCGGGGGACGGGCGCTCGCGGCTACACCTTC,CRVARGTGARGYTF
NA,TRBV28,NA,TRBJ2-1,TGCGCCAGCAGTTTTTTTGATGAGCAGTTCTTC,CASSFFDEQFF
many,TRBV11-3,NA,TRBJ1-5,TGTGCCAGCAGATTAGATCTGGGGGTGGCTCTGCCCCAGCATTTT,CASRLDLGVALPQHF
NA,TRBV4-2,NA,TRBJ2-1,TGTGCCAGCAACCAAGAGACGCAGAGGGCCAATGAGCAGTTGTTC,CASNQETQRANEQLF
few,TRBV29-1,NA,TRBJ2-7,TGCAGCGTGGGAACCAGCTACGAGCTGTGTTTC,CSVGTSYELCF
NA,TRBV11-2,NA,TRBJ2-2,TGCGCCAGCAGCCTCGATCCCCAATCGAACACCGGGGAGCTGTTTTTT,CASSLDPQSNTGELFF
NA,TRBV10-3,NA,TRBJ2-1,TGTGTCATCAGTCACACGGCGACCCTGGATGAGCAGTTCTTC,CVISHTATLDEQFF
NA,TRBV28,NA,TRBJ1-6,TGTGCCAGGAGTTCCCCAGGACCGGGAAACCGACCCCTCCACTTT,CARSSPGPGNRPLHF
NA,TRBV28,NA,TRBJ2-7,TGTTCCAGCAGTTTAAACCCAGGGATCGGCTACGAGCAATACTTC,CSSSLNPGIGYEQYF
many,TRBV11-1,TRBD1,TRBJ2-7,TGTGACAACAGCTTCGGGGACAGCTACGAGCAGTACTTC,CDNSFGDSYEQYF
NA,TRBV11-2,NA,TRBJ2-3,TGTGCCGGCAGCTTAGATCGTGATGATACGCAGTATTTT,CAGSLDRDDTQYF
few,TRBV11-2,TRBD1,TRBJ1-1,TGTGCCAGCAGCGCTGGAGACAGGGGGCGCAAGAGATGGAGTAACACTGAAGCTTTCTTT,CASSAGDRGRKRWSNTEAFF
NA,TRBV11-2,TRBD2,TRBJ2-1,TGTGCCAGAAGCATCTCTCTAGCGGGAGGATACGATGAGCAGTTCTTC,CARSISLAGGYDEQFF
NA,TRBV11-2,NA,TRBJ2-7,TGTGTCAGCAGCCATTTAAGTGGGAAAGGGGCCCACGAGCAGTACTTT,CVSSHLSGKGAHEQYF
few,TRBV20-1,NA,TRBJ2-1,TGCTGTGCTAACGATATCCGGAATGAGCAGTTCTTC,CCANDIRNEQFF
NA,TRBV29-1,NA,TRBJ1-2,TGTAGCGTTGTTAGAGGGGTAGGACCAAGCTTC,CSVVRGVGPSF
NA,TRBV4-3,TRBD2,TRBJ2-1,TGCACTAGCAGCCAAGATTGGGACTACCCCTACAATGAACAGTTCTTC,CTSSQDWDYPYNEQFF